This T cell receptor (beta chain) was recovered during a study of identical twins. Study conclusions and caveats: It was out-of-frame TCR alpha sharing in monozygotic twins that models underestimated. Donors were not followed over many years; analysis was cross-sectional.

Trimming removed 3 bases from V and 0 bases from J, with 15 bases in between. The CDR3 is 17 amino acids. cDNA carried unique molecular identifiers, and a universal primer site was added by template switching. From the 5' RACE reads, TCRdb called clonotypes with MiXCR, one entry per CDR3 protein. The table includes roughly 230,000 distinct CDR3 sequences, around 8.3% detected once. Concerning this clonotype: Its target is unknown.

This same sample was also part of a study on yellow fever vaccine responses in identical twins. That paper notes: A vaccine T cell response that seemed partly convergent and partly personalized was reported in twins.

The TCR comes from a woman under 30 in good health. The chain joins TRBV12-3 or TRBV12-4 to TRBJ2-1; no firm D call. The sequenced sample was CD8+ T cells sorted from blood. The chain's CDR3 is CASSFAELISSYNEQFF. The CDR3 nucleotides read TGTGCCAGCAGTTTCGCAGAACTCATCTCCTCCTACAATGAGCAGTTCTTC.